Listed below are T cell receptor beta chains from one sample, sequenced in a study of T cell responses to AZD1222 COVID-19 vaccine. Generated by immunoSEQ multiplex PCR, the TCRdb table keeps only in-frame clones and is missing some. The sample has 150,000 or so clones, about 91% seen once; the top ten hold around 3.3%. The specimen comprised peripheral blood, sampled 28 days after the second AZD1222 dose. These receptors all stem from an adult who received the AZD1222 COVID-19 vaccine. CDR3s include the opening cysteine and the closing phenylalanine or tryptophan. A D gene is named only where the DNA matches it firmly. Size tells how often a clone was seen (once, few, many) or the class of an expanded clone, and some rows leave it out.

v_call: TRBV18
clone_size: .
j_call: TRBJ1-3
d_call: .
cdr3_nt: TGTGCCAGCTCACCGCAAGACAGCCTTTCTGGAAACACCATATATTTT
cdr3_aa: CASSPQDSLSGNTIYF

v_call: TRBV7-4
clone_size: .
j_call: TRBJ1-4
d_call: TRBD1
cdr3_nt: TGTGCCAGCAGCTTAGGGCCGTCTAACAGGGGGCGGGATAATGAAAAACTGTTTTTT
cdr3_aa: CASSLGPSNRGRDNEKLFF

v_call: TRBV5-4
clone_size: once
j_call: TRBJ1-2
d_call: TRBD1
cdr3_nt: TGTGCCAGCAGCTTCCCGGGACAGGGGGCGACGAACTATGGCTACACCTTC
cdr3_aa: CASSFPGQGATNYGYTF

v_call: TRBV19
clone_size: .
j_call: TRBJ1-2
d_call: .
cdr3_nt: TGTGCCAGTAGGCGACAGGTGGGCTATGGCTACACCTTC
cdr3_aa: CASRRQVGYGYTF

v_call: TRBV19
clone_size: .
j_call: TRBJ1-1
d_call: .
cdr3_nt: TGTGCCAGTAGTATTCTTGTGCCAGGGAACACTGAAGCTTTCTTT
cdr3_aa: CASSILVPGNTEAFF

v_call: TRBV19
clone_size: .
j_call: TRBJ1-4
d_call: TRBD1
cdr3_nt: TGTGCCAGCCTAGACAGGGCGGCTGAAAAACTGTTTTTT
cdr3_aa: CASLDRAAEKLFF

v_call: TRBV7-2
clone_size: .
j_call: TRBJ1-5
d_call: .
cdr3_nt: TGTGCCAGCAGCTTAGTACAGGGCCATCAGCCCCAGCATTTT
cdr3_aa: CASSLVQGHQPQHF

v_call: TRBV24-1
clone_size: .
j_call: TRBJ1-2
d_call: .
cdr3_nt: TGTGCCACCAGTGATCCCGGGACCTCCTATGGCTACACCTTC
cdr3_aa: CATSDPGTSYGYTF

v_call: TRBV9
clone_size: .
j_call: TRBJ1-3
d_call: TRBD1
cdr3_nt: TGTGCCAGCAGCCTACGGCCGACAGGGGGCTCTGGAAACACCATATATTTT
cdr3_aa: CASSLRPTGGSGNTIYF

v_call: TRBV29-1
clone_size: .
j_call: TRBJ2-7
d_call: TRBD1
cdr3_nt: TGCAGCGTCTCAACAGGGGCGCAATACGAGCAGTACTTC
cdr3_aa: CSVSTGAQYEQYF

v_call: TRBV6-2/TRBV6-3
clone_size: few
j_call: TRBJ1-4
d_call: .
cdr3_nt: TGTGCCAGCAGTCCCCGTGCCCTCGAAAAACTGTTTTTT
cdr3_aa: CASSPRALEKLFF

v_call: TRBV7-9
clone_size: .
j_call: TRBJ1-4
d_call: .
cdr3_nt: TGTGCCAGCAGCTTAGTTAATGGGGGAGTTAATGAAAAACTGTTTTTT
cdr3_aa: CASSLVNGGVNEKLFF

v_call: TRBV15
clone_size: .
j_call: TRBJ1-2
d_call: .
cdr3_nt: TGTGCCACCAGCAGAGCGACAGGTACTTTGGGCTACACCTTC
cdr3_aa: CATSRATGTLGYTF

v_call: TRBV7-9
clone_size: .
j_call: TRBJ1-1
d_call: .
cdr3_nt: TGTGCCAGCAGCGGAACGGGGGGCGAAGCTTTCTTT
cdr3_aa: CASSGTGGEAFF

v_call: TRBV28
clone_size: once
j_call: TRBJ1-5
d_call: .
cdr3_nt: TGTGCCAGCAGCTCCCCGTATGAGGCGCCCCAGCATTTT
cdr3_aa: CASSSPYEAPQHF

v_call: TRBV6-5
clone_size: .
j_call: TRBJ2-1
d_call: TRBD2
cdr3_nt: TGTGCCAGCAAGAGAGGACCAGCGGGATTGTTTGAGCAGTTCTTC
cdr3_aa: CASKRGPAGLFEQFF

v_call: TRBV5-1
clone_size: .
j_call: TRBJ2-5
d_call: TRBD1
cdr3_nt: TGCGCCAGCAGCTTGGGGACAGGGCAAGAGACCCAGTACTTC
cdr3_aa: CASSLGTGQETQYF

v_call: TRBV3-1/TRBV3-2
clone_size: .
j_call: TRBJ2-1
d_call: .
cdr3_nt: TGTGCCAGCAGCCAAGATCATGGCTACAATGAGCAGTTCTTC
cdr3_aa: CASSQDHGYNEQFF

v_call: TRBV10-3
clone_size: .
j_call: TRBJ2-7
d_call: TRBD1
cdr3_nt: TGTGCCTTCGAGGGGACAGGGGGGATCTACGAGCAGTACTTC
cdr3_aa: CAFEGTGGIYEQYF

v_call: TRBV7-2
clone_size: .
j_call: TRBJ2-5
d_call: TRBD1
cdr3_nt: TGTGCCAGCAGCTTAGGAGGGGGCGGTAAAGAGACCCAGTACTTC
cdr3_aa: CASSLGGGGKETQYF

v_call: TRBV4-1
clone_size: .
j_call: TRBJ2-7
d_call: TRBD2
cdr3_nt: TGCGCCAGCAGCTCCCCCGGGACTAGCGGAGGCTACGAGCAGTACTTC
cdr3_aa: CASSSPGTSGGYEQYF

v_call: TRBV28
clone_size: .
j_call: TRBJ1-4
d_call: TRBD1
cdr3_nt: TGTGCCAGCAGACCCGGGACAGTTAATGAAAAACTGTTTTTT
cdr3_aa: CASRPGTVNEKLFF

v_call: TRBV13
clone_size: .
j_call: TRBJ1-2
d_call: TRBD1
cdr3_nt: TGTGCCAGCAGCTCCCCGGGACAGGGGAACTATGGCTACACCTTC
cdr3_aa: CASSSPGQGNYGYTF

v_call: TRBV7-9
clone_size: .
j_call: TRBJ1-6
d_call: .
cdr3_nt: TGTGCCAGCACTGGGGATGCTTCACCCCTCCACTTT
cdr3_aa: CASTGDASPLHF

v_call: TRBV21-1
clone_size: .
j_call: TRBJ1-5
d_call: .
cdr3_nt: TGTGCCAGCAGTCCCACAGGAGTTAGCAATCAGCCCCAGCATTTT
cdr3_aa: CASSPTGVSNQPQHF

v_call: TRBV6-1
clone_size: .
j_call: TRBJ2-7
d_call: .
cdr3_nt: TGTGCCAGCAGTGAGGCGTTCTACTTTGCGTTC
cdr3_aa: CASSEAFYFAF

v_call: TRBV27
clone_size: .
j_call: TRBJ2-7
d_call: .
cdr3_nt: TGTGCCAGCAGGAAGGGGCGACCGAACTCCTACGAGCAGTACTTC
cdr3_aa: CASRKGRPNSYEQYF

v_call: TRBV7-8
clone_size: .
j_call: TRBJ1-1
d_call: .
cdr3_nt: TGTGCCAGCAGCTACGGGGGTGGCACTGAAGCTTTCTTT
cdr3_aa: CASSYGGGTEAFF